The 16 T cell receptor beta chains in this list originate from one sample, sequenced in a study of CD8 T cells in ankylosing spondylitis. These receptors' targets are unknown. In TCRdb, the 5' RACE reads were re-called with MiXCR into one record per CDR3 protein. The table lists 670,000 or so distinct CDR3 sequences, 15% to 20% of them singletons. Notes on the study in general: Blood of patients with ankylosing spondylitis appeared to be characterized by a TCR beta motif of seven or eight highly homologous variants.

Material for sequencing was blood, either unsorted or a sorted T cell fraction (not recorded which). These receptors were taken from a male donor with ankylosing spondylitis.

In its sample, this clonotype was seen a few times. The chain couples TRBV14 to TRBJ2-1; 8 nucleotides line up with TRBD2. Germline-derived CDR1 and CDR2 are SGHDN and FVKESK. V lost 5 bases and J lost 9; bases outside the gene matches: 12. There are 15 residues in the CDR3. CDR3 DNA sequence: TGTGCCAGCAGCTTCCGGGGACTAGGTCTTGGTGAGCAGTTCTTC. This translates into CASSFRGLGLGEQFF.

This chain joins TRBV7-2 and TRBJ2-7, with D unclear. Per the germline V gene, CDR1 is SGHTA and CDR2 is FQGNSA. Trimming removed 1 base at V and 2 bases at J, with 9 bases between. There are 14 residues in the CDR3. CDR3 coding DNA: TGTGCCAGCAGCTTAGGGTCCGGACCCTACGAGCAGTACTTC. Its translation: CASSLGSGPYEQYF.

The J gene is TRBJ2-1, the V gene TRBV5-1; possibly TRBD2 for D (5 bases). V was clipped by 4 bases and J by 0 bases, with 11 bases between them. This CDR3 has 15 amino acids. Germline CDR1 is SGHRS and CDR2 is YFSETQ. The CDR3 nucleotides are TGCGCCAGCAGCCCCGGACTGCGCTCCTACAATGAGCAGTTCTTC. The encoded protein is CASSPGLRSYNEQFF.

This clonotype was seen more than once but under ten times. The chain couples TRBV12-3 or TRBV12-4 to TRBJ1-1; no clear D gene. Trimming removed 5 bases at V and 7 bases at J, with 14 bases between. CDR3 length equals 13 residues. CDR3 nucleotide sequence: TGTGCCAGCAGTCTTCATGGACCCGGTGAAGCTTTCTTT. It is translated as CASSLHGPGEAFF.

This sequence joins TRBV7-9 and TRBJ1-1; D gene uncertain. CDR3 length equals 14 residues. Per the germline V gene, CDR1 is SEHNR and CDR2 is FQNEAQ (reference sequence). With 0 bases removed from V and 11 bases from J, the gap between germline ends came to 16 bases. For the CDR3, the DNA is TGTGCCAGCAGCTTAGCTTCCGCCGGGGAACGGGCTTTCTTT. Translating gives CASSLASAGERAFF.

The chain recombines TRBV6-1 with TRBJ1-1, with 8 bases aligning to TRBD1. CDR3 size: 14 residues. V lost 6 bases to trimming and J lost 5 bases; unmatched junction nucleotides: 8. The germline CDR1 and CDR2 sequences are MNHNS and SASEGT. This CDR3 reads CASSGQGWLTEAFF. Written as DNA, the CDR3 is TGTGCCAGCAGCGGACAGGGTTGGTTAACTGAAGCTTTCTTT.

V usage is TRBV4-2 and J usage is TRBJ2-7, with 12 bases that match TRBD2. The germline CDR1 and CDR2 sequences are LGHNA and YNFKEQ. V gave up 0 bases and J gave up 3 bases; unmatched junction bases: 6. The CDR3 has 17 amino acids. CDR3 sequence reads: CASSQELAGGKFYEQYF. The CDR3 DNA sequence: TGTGCCAGCAGCCAAGAGCTAGCGGGAGGGAAATTCTACGAGCAGTACTTC.

This clonotype was counted a few times. The gene calls are TRBV27 and TRBJ2-5, with TRBD2 identical over 8 bases. The CDR3 loop spans 16 amino acids. Trimming at V came to 6 bases and at J to 2 bases, leaving 11 bases not matched to a gene. Germline CDR1 and CDR2: MNHEY and SMNVEV (reference sequence). The CDR3 nucleotides read TGTGCCAGCAGCCGAGGTATAAGCGGGGGTCAAGAGACCCAGTACTTC. This sequence encodes CASSRGISGGQETQYF.

This clonotype was seen a single time. The J gene is TRBJ1-1, the V gene TRBV29-1, with TRBD1 identical over 10 bases. Looked up from germline, CDR1 is SQVTM and CDR2 is ANQGSEA. With 8 bases clipped from V and 0 bases from J, the junction kept 3 bases outside the gene matches. The CDR3 sequence is 13 residues long. The chain's CDR3 is CSMGQGMNTEAFF. DNA for the CDR3: TGCAGCATGGGACAGGGGATGAACACTGAAGCTTTCTTT. The entire variable domain, with the rest obtained from reference TRBV29-1 and TRBJ1-1, is as follows: SAVISQKPSRDICQRGTSLTIQCQVDSQVTMMFWYRQQPGQSLTLIATANQGSEATYESGFVIDKFPISRPNLTFSTLTVSNMSPEDSSIYLCSMGQGMNTEAFFGQGTRLTVV.

This clonotype was detected a few times. This chain joins TRBV20-1 and TRBJ2-1, with TRBD2 matching over 8 bases. Germline V gene lookup returns CDR1 DFQATT and CDR2 SNEGSKA (reference sequence). The CDR3 sequence is 12 residues long. V lost 6 bases and J lost 5; bases outside the gene matches: 3. In DNA form, the CDR3 reads TGCAGTGCAGGGACTAGAAACAATGAGCAGTTCTTC. It is translated as CSAGTRNNEQFF.

This clonotype was counted at least ten times. The V call is TRBV12-3 or TRBV12-4, the J call TRBJ1-1; D uncertain. V was cut by 5 bases and J by 4 bases, with 11 bases left in between. This CDR3 region has 13 residues. The CDR3 here is CASSRRARTEAFF. CDR3 DNA: TGTGCCAGCAGTAGAAGGGCTCGCACTGAAGCTTTCTTT.

V gene TRBV7-8 combines with J gene TRBJ1-5; 8 positions agree with TRBD1. Germline assignment: CDR1 SGHVS and CDR2 FQNEAQ. The CDR3 spans 15 residues. The junction had 1 base not matched to a gene; V was cut back by 2 bases and J by 1 base. The CDR3 coding sequence is TGTGCCAGCAGCTTACAGGGGGCGAGCAATCAGCCCCAGCATTTT. It codes for CASSLQGASNQPQHF.

The chain employs TRBV7-9 and TRBJ1-3, with D perhaps matching TRBD1 (6 bases). The CDR3 consists of 15 residues. V was cut by 5 bases and J by 2 bases, with 13 bases left in between. Germline CDR1 reads SEHNR; CDR2 reads FQNEAQ (reference sequence). CDR3: CASSPRGGTGNTIYF. The CDR3 DNA follows: TGTGCCAGCAGCCCCCGGGGGGGCACTGGAAACACCATATATTTT.

V and J are TRBV4-3 and TRBJ2-1; D remains ambiguous. CDR1 is LGHNA, CDR2 YSLEER, per germline. The CDR3 runs to 15 residues. Trimming removed 3 bases from V and 5 bases from J, with 14 bases in between. The CDR3 loop is CASSQYWAPDNEQFF. The CDR3 DNA follows: TGCGCCAGCAGCCAGTACTGGGCGCCCGACAATGAGCAGTTCTTC.

This clonotype showed up just a few times. The DNA for the CDR3 is TGCAGTGCTAGAGGGGGATCGGGAGTATTGGGCTCACCCCTCCACTTT. Amino acids: CSARGGSGVLGSPLHF. V and J are TRBV20-1 and TRBJ1-6; D unresolved. The germline V gene encodes CDR1 DFQATT and CDR2 SNEGSKA (reference sequence). Trimming left V 1 base short and J 10 bases short, with 20 bases between. There are 16 residues in the CDR3.

V and J are TRBV25-1 and TRBJ2-1; D is perhaps TRBD2 (5 bases). The CDR3 has 13 amino acids. The germline CDR1 and CDR2 sequences are MGHDK and SYGVNS. V shed 7 bases and J shed 8 bases, with 15 bases lying between them. This chain's CDR3 is CASIPPEGYEQFF. The CDR3 DNA is TGTGCCAGCATCCCACCTGAGGGATATGAGCAGTTCTTC.